The 22 T cell receptor beta chains given below trace back to one sample, sequenced in a study of blood T cell repertoires in COVID-19. Generated by immunoSEQ multiplex PCR, the TCRdb table keeps only in-frame clones and is missing some. The sample carries approximately 240,000 clones, 79% recorded once. The sample taken for sequencing was peripheral blood. The receptors were sampled from a woman in her forties with active or convalescent COVID-19.

By sample share, this clone is medium-sized (0.01 to 0.1%). The rearrangement joins TRBV7-9 to TRBJ1-6; 7 positions match TRBD1. With V trimmed by 5 bases and J by 8 bases, 15 bases remained unmatched. From germline, CDR1 is SEHNR and CDR2 FQNEAQ (reference sequence). CDR3 length equals 17 residues. CDR3: CASSTHDRQGSHSPLHF. The CDR3 bases are TGTGCCAGCAGCACCCACGACCGACAGGGATCTCATTCACCCCTCCACTTT.

This clone showed up just once. V and J are TRBV30 and TRBJ1-6; TRBD1 matches at 11 bases. This CDR3 comprises 14 residues. The V gene end was trimmed by 4 bases and the J gene end by 9 bases; junction bases not matched to a gene: 5. The V gene's germline CDR1 is GTSNPN and CDR2 SVGIG (reference sequence). This chain's CDR3 is CAWTLGQGVSPLHF. In DNA, the CDR3 is TGTGCCTGGACTTTGGGACAGGGGGTTTCACCCCTCCACTTT.

V and J are TRBV19 and TRBJ2-3; TRBD2 matches at 12 bases. Unmatched junction bases numbered 8, after V lost 8 bases and J lost 5 bases. The CDR3 totals 15 residues. Germline V CDR1 and CDR2: LNHDA, SQIVND (reference sequence). The CDR3 reads CASRLAGGRGDTQYF. Written as DNA, the CDR3 is TGTGCCAGTCGGCTAGCGGGGGGGCGAGGAGATACGCAGTATTTT.

The V gene is TRBV9, the J gene TRBJ2-6; D is ambiguous. V lost 4 bases, J lost 1 base, and 6 bases lay in between. Germline V gives CDR1 SGDLS, CDR2 YYNGEE. The CDR3 is 14 residues long. The CDR3 DNA sequence: TGTGCCAGCAGCCCACATTCTGGGGCCAACGTCCTGACTTTC. Translating gives CASSPHSGANVLTF.

This clone was counted a single time. This chain uses TRBV18 with TRBJ1-4; 7 nucleotides match TRBD1. Germline trimming cut 5 bases from V and 1 base from J; bases unmatched to any gene: 10. Germline V gives CDR1 KGHSH, CDR2 LQKENI. The CDR3 covers 17 residues. The CDR3 sequence: CASSDRQGVVTNEKLFF. CDR3 nucleotide sequence: TGTGCCAGCTCAGACCGACAGGGCGTAGTAACTAATGAAAAACTGTTTTTT. Complete variable domain (other parts from reference TRBV18 and TRBJ1-4): NAGVMQNPRHLVRRRGQEARLRCSPMKGHSHVYWYRQLPEEGLKFMVYLQKENIIDESGMPKERFSAEFPKEGPSILRIQQVVRGDSAAYFCASSDRQGVVTNEKLFFGSGTQLSVL.

V gene TRBV5-6 combines with J gene TRBJ1-5; unclear D gene. CDR1 and CDR2 from the germline V gene are SGHDT and YYEEEE. The CDR3 runs to 15 residues. Trimming shortened V by 1 base and J by 0 bases, and 8 bases separated the two germline ends. CDR3 bases: TGTGCCAGCAGCTTGTTGTACTCTAGCAATCAGCCCCAGCATTTT. It codes for CASSLLYSSNQPQHF.

This rearrangement joins TRBV7-2 to TRBJ2-3; 10 bases match TRBD1. Germline lookup yields CDR1 SGHTA and CDR2 FQGNSA. The CDR3 loop spans 14 amino acids. The V and J ends lost 5 bases and 6 bases, in that order; junction bases with no gene match: 5. CDR3 DNA: TGTGCCAGCAGCGTCGACAGGGGGCGGGATACGCAGTATTTT. This encodes CASSVDRGRDTQYF.

The V gene is TRBV6-6, the J gene TRBJ2-5; possible D gene TRBD2, 7 bases. With 1 base removed from V and 5 bases from J, the gap between germline ends came to 11 bases. CDR1 and CDR2 (germline): MNHNY, SVGAGI (reference sequence). The CDR3 is 14 residues long. The CDR3 here is CASSYWGGRETQYF. DNA for the CDR3: TGTGCCAGCAGTTACTGGGGGGGCAGGGAGACCCAGTACTTC.

J is TRBJ1-1 and V is TRBV20-1, with D possibly being TRBD1 (5 bases). CDR1 and CDR2 (germline): DFQATT, SNEGSKA (reference sequence). This CDR3 region has 11 residues. Trimming left V 4 bases short and J 7 bases short, with 10 bases between. CDR3 sequence reads: CSATGYDEAFF. CDR3 in DNA: TGCAGTGCTACAGGGTATGATGAAGCTTTCTTT.

In its sample, this clone was seen a few times. The gene calls are TRBV3-1 (or the pseudogene TRBV3-2) and TRBJ1-1; D call uncertain. Trimming cost V 5 bases and J 4 bases, with 17 bases left between them. This CDR3 is built from 15 residues. CDR1 and CDR2 (germline): LGHDT, YNNKEL (reference sequence). This CDR3 reads CASSFSDRGSTEAFF. In nucleotides, the CDR3 is TGTGCCAGCAGCTTCTCGGACCGAGGGAGCACTGAAGCTTTCTTT.

The gene calls are TRBV7-3 and TRBJ1-6; D call uncertain. Germline assignment: CDR1 SGHTA and CDR2 FQGTGA. Trimming left V 2 bases short and J 5 bases short, with 10 bases between. The CDR3 extends over 15 amino acids. This CDR3 is CASSLSYSNNSPLHF. The CDR3 region has the DNA TGTGCCAGCAGCTTATCGTACAGCAATAATTCACCCCTCCACTTT.

The chain carries TRBV29-1 and TRBJ2-7, with TRBD1 matching over 11 bases. This CDR3 spans 13 amino acids. J gave up 0 bases and V 7 bases, and 2 bases lay outside the gene matches. Germline lookup yields CDR1 SQVTM and CDR2 ANQGSEA. The CDR3, as DNA: TGCAGCGCTGGACAGGGGGCCTCCTACGAGCAGTACTTC. As protein: CSAGQGASYEQYF.

A remark on this clone: Other DNA variants within this sample encode the same CDR3. This chain connects TRBV28 to TRBJ1-4; TRBD1 matches at 9 bases. Germline V gene data show CDR1 as MDHEN and CDR2 as SYDVKM. V trimming: 3 bases; J trimming: 7 bases; junction bases outside the gene matches: 6. This CDR3 spans 15 amino acids. The CDR3 loop is CASSLPGQGSEKLFF. CDR3 DNA: TGTGCCAGCAGTTTGCCGGGACAGGGAAGTGAAAAACTGTTTTTT.

The chain couples TRBV6-5 to TRBJ1-1, with unresolved D. Trimming left V 2 bases short and J 1 base short, with 8 bases between. CDR3 length equals 14 residues. CDR1 and CDR2 (germline): MNHEY, SVGAGI. The CDR3 is CASSYATENTEAFF. The CDR3 nucleotides read TGTGCCAGCAGTTACGCTACAGAGAACACTGAAGCTTTCTTT.

This chain joins TRBV2 and TRBJ1-2; D is unresolved. With 4 bases removed from V and 3 bases from J, the gap between germline ends came to 6 bases. This CDR3 is built from 12 residues. Germline CDR1 and CDR2: SNHLY and FYNNEI. For the CDR3, the DNA is TGTGCCAGCAGTGCCACGGACTATGGCTACACCTTC. It specifies CASSATDYGYTF.

The chain couples TRBV4-1 to TRBJ1-4; D remains unclear. The V gene lost 4 bases and the J gene lost 6 bases, with 15 bases spanning the gap. CDR3 size: 15 residues. The germline V gene encodes CDR1 MGHRA and CDR2 YSYEKL. Here the CDR3 reads CASSLGVIVDEKLFF. The CDR3 coding sequence is TGCGCCAGCAGCCTCGGGGTAATCGTGGATGAAAAACTGTTTTTT.

The rearrangement links TRBV7-2 to TRBJ1-1; D gene ambiguous. Germline CDR1 and CDR2: SGHTA and FQGNSA. The length of the CDR3 is 13 residues. V was pared by 0 bases and J by 7 bases, with 9 bases between. The CDR3 region is CASSLAAGSEAFF. The CDR3 DNA follows: TGTGCCAGCAGCTTAGCGGCGGGGAGTGAAGCTTTCTTT.

This sequence joins TRBV5-5 and TRBJ2-3, with TRBD1 as a possible D gene (5 bases). CDR3 length: 15 residues. CDR1 SGHKS and CDR2 YYEKEE come from the germline V gene (reference sequence). V was shortened by 0 bases and J by 0 bases, with 8 bases between the two germline ends. CDR3 in amino acids: CASSLGAGSTDTQYF. DNA of the CDR3: TGTGCCAGCAGCTTGGGGGCAGGGAGCACAGATACGCAGTATTTT.

CDR3 sequence: CAWSGSRGNQPQHF. Here the CDR3 DNA reads TGTGCCTGGAGTGGGAGCAGGGGCAATCAGCCCCAGCATTTT. V gene TRBV30 combines with J gene TRBJ1-5; D perhaps matches TRBD1 (5 bases). Germline V gives CDR1 GTSNPN, CDR2 SVGIG (reference sequence). The V and J ends lost 1 base and 2 bases respectively, with 9 bases between them. The CDR3 spans 14 residues.

The V call is TRBV12-3 or TRBV12-4, the J call TRBJ2-7; 8 nucleotides line up with TRBD1. The junction had 3 bases not matched to a gene; V was cut back by 8 bases and J by 0 bases. The CDR3 has 13 amino acids. CDR3 amino acids: CASGGQGSYEQYF. The CDR3 coding sequence is TGTGCCAGCGGCGGACAGGGCTCCTACGAGCAGTACTTC.

This chain links TRBV30 with TRBJ2-3; TRBD1 agrees at 10 bases. The V and J ends lost 0 bases and 1 base, in that order; junction bases with no gene match: 1. CDR1 is GTSNPN, CDR2 SVGIG, per germline (reference sequence). The CDR3 runs to 15 residues. CDR3 DNA: TGTGCCTGGAGTGTTGGGACAGGGGGCACAGATACGCAGTATTTT. Translated, it gives CAWSVGTGGTDTQYF.

The chain links TRBV15 to TRBJ1-5; D is unresolved. CDR3 length equals 13 residues. Trimming stripped 0 bases from V and 11 bases from J, with 11 bases between. Germline CDR1 reads LNHNV; CDR2 reads YYDKDF (reference sequence). CDR3 in DNA: TGTGCCACCAGCAGAGACTTGGCCCAAGCCCAGCATTTT. As protein: CATSRDLAQAQHF.